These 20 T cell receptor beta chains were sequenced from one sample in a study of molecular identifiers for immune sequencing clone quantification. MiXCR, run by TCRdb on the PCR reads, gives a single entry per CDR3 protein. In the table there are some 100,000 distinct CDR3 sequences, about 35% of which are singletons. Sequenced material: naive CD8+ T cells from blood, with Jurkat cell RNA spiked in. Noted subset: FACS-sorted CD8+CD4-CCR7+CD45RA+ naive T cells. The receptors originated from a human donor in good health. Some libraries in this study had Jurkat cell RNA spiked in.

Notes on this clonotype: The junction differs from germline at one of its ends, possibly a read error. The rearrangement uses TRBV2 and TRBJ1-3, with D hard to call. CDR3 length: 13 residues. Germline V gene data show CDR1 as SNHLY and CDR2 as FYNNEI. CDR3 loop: CASSGRGWNTINF. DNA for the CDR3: TGTGCCAGCAGTGGACGAGGGTGGAACACCATAAATTTT.

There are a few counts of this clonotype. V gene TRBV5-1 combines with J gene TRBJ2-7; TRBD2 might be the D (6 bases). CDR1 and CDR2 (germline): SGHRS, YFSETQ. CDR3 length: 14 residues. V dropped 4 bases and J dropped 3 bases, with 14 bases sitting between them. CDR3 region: CASSAGSGSYEQYF. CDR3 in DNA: TGCGCCAGCAGCGCGGGGAGCGGTAGCTACGAGCAGTACTTC.

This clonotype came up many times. The CDR3 is CASSLRTGEDQPQHF. The CDR3 DNA sequence: TGTGCCAGCAGTTTAAGGACAGGGGAAGATCAGCCCCAGCATTTT. V and J are TRBV28 and TRBJ1-5; TRBD1 matches 9 bases. The germline V gene has CDR1 MDHEN and CDR2 SYDVKM. Trimming at V came to 2 bases and at J to 5 bases, leaving 4 bases not matched to a gene. The CDR3 spans 15 residues.

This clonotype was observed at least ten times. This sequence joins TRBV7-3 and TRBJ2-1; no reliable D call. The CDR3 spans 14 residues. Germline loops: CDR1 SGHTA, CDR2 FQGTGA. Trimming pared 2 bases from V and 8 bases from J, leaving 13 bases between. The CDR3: CASSLGIRADEQFF. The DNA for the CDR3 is TGTGCCAGCAGCTTAGGGATCAGAGCCGATGAGCAGTTCTTC.

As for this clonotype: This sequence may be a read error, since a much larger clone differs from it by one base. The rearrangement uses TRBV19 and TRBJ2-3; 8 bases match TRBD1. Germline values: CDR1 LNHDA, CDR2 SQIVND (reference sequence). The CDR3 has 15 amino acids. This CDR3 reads CASSTDRGLPDTQCF. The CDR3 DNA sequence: TGTGCCAGTAGTACCGACAGGGGCTTGCCAGATACGCAGTGTTTT.

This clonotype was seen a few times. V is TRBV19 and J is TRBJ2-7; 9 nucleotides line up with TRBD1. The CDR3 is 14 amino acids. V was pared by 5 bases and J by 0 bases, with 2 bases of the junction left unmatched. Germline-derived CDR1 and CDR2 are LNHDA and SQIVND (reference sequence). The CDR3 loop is CASSPTGGSYEQYF. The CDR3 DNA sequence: TGTGCCAGTAGTCCGACAGGGGGCTCCTACGAGCAGTACTTC.

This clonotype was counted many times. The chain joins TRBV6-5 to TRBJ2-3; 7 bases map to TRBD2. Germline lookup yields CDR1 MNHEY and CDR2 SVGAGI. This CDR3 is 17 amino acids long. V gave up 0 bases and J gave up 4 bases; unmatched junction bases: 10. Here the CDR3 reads CASSYSSAGVLADTQYF. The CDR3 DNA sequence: TGTGCCAGCAGTTACTCGAGTGCGGGAGTTCTAGCAGATACGCAGTATTTT.

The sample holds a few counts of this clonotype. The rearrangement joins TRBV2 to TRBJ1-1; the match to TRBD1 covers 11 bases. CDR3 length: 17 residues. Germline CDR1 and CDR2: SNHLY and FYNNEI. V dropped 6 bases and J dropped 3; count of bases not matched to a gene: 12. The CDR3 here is CASSLQFGQGADTEAFF. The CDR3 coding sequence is TGTGCCAGCAGCCTACAATTCGGACAGGGGGCTGACACTGAAGCTTTCTTT.

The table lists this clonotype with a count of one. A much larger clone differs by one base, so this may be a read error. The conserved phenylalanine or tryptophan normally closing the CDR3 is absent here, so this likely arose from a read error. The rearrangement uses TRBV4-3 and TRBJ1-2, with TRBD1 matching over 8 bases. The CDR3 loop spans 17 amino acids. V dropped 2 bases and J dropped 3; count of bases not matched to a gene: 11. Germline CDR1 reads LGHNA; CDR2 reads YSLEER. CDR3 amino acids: CASSQMGPTGEYYGYTI. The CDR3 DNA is TGCGCCAGCAGCCAAATGGGGCCGACAGGGGAGTACTATGGCTACACCATC.

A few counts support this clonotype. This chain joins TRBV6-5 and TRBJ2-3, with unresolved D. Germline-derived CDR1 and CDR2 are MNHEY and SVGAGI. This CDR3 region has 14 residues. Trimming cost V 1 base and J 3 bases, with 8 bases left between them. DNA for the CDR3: TGTGCCAGCAGTTACTACCCCGGGACAGATACGCAGTATTTT. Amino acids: CASSYYPGTDTQYF.

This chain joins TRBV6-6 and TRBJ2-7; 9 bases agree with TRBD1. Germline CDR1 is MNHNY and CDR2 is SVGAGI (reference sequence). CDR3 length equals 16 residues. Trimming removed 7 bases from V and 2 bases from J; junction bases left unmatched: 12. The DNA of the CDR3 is TGTGCCAGCAACCCCGGGACAGGGACTCACCCCTACGAGCAGTACTTC. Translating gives CASNPGTGTHPYEQYF.

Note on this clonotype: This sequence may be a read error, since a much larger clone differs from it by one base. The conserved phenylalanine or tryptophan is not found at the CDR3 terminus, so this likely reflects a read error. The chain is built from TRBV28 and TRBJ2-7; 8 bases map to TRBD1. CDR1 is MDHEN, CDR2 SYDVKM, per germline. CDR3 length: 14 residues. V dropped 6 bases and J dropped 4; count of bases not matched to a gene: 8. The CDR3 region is CASSNTGGWYEQYI. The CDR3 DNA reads TGTGCCAGCAGCAACACAGGGGGTTGGTACGAGCAGTACATC.

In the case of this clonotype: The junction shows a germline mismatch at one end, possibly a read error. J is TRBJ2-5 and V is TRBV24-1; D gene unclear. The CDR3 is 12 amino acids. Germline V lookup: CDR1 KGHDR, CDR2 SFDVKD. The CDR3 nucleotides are TGTGCCACCAGTGATTTGTCCGAGACACAGTACTTC. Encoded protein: CATSDLSETQYF.

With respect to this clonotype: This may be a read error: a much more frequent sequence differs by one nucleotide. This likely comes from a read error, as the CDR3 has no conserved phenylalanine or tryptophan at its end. In DNA form, the CDR3 reads TGTGCCAGCAGTGAAGCGTTAGCGGGAGGGGACTACGAGCAGTACATC. Protein: CASSEALAGGDYEQYI. The rearrangement joins TRBV2 to TRBJ2-7, with 11 bases lining up with TRBD2. Germline assignment: CDR1 SNHLY and CDR2 FYNNEI. V shed 0 bases and J 3 bases; nucleotides not matched to a gene: 4. This CDR3 is 16 amino acids long.

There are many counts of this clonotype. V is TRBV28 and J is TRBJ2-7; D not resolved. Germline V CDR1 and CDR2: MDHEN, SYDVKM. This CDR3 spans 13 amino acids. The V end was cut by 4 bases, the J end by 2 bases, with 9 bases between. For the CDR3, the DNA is TGTGCCAGCAGTTCACGCCTTACCTACGAGCAGTACTTC. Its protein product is CASSSRLTYEQYF.

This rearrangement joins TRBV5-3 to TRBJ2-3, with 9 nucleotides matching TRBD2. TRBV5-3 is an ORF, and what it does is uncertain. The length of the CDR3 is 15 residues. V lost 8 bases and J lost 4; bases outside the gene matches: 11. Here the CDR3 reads CASTPGTSLSDTQYF. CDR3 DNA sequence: TGTGCCAGCACCCCCGGGACTAGCTTGTCAGATACGCAGTATTTT.

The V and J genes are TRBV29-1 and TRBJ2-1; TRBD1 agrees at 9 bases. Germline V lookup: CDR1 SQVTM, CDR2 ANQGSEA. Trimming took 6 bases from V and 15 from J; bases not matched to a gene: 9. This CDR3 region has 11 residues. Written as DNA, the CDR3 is TGCAGCGTCCCACAGGGGGCGGGTCTGTTCTTC. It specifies CSVPQGAGLFF.

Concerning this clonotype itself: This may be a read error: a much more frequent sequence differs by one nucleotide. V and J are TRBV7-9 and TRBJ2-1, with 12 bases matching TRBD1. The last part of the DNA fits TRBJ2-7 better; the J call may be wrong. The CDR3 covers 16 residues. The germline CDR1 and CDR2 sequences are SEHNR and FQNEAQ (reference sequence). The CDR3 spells CASSRPGQGAHDEQYF. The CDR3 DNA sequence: TGTGCCAGCAGCCGGCCGGGACAGGGGGCGCATGATGAGCAGTACTTC.

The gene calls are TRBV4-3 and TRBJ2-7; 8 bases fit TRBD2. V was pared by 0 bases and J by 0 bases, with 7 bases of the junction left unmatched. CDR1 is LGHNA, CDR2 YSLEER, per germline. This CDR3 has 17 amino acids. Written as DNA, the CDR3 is TGCGCCAGCAGCCAAGAAACTAGCGGAGTACCCTCCTACGAGCAGTACTTC. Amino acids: CASSQETSGVPSYEQYF.

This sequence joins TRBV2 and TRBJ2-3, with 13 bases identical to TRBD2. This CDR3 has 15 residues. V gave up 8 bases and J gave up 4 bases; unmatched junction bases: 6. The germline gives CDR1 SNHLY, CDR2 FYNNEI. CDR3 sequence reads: CASGGLAGDPDTQYF. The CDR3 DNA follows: TGTGCCAGCGGAGGACTAGCGGGAGACCCAGATACGCAGTATTTT.